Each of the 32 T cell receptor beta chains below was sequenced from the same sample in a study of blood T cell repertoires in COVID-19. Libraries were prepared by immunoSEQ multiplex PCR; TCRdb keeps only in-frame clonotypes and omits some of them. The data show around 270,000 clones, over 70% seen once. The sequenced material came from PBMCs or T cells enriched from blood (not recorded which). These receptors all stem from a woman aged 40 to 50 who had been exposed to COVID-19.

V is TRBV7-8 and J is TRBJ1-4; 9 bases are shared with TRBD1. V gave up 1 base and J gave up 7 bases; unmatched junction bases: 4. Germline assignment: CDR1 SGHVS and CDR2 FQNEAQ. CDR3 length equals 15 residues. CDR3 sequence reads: CASSLVGTGSEKLFF. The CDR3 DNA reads TGTGCCAGCAGCTTAGTAGGGACAGGGAGTGAAAAACTGTTTTTT.

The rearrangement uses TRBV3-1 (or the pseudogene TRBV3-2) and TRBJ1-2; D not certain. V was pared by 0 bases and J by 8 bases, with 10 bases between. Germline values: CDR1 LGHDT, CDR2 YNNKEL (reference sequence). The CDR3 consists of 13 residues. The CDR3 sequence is CASSQEFQRGYTF. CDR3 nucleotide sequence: TGTGCCAGCAGCCAAGAATTCCAGAGGGGCTACACCTTC.

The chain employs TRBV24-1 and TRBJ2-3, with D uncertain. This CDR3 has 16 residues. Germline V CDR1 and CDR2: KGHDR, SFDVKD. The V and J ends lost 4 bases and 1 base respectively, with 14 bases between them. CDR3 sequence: CATSDPKLGRTDTQYF. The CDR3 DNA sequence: TGTGCCACCAGTGACCCCAAGCTGGGCCGCACAGATACGCAGTATTTT.

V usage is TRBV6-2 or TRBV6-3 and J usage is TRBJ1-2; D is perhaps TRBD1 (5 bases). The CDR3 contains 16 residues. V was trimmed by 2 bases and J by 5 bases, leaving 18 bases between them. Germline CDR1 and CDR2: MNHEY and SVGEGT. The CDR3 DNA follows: TGTGCCAGCAGTTACCGAACAGGATCTCGGGCTTATGGCTACACCTTC. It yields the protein CASSYRTGSRAYGYTF.

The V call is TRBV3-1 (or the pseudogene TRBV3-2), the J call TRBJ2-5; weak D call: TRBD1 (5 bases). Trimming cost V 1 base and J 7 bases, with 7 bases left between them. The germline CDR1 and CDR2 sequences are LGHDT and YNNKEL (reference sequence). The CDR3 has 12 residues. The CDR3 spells CASSQGGRTQYF. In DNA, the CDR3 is TGTGCCAGCAGCCAAGGGGGCAGGACCCAGTACTTC.

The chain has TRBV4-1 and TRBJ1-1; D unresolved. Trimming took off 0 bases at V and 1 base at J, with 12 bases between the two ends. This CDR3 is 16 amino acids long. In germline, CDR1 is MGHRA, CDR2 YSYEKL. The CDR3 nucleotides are TGCGCCAGCAGCCAAGATGCTTTGGCACAGAACACTGAAGCTTTCTTT. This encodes CASSQDALAQNTEAFF.

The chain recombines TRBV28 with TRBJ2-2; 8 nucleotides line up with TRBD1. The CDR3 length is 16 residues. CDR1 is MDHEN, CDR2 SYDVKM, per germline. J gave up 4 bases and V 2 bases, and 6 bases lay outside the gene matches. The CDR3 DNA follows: TGTGCCAGCAGTTTAGGAGGACAGGGCTTCACCGGGGAGCTGTTTTTT. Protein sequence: CASSLGGQGFTGELFF.

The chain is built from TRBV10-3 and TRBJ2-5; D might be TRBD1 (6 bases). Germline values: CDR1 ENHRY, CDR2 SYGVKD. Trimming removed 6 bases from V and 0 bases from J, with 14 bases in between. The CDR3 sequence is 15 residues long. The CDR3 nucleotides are TGTGCCATCAGCATCGGGACACGAAACCAAGAGACCCAGTACTTC. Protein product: CAISIGTRNQETQYF.

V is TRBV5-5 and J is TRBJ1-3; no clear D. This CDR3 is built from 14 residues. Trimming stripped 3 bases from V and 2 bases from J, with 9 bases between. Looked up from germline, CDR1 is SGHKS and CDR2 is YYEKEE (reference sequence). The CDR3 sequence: CASSSDSTGNTIYF. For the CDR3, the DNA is TGTGCCAGCAGCTCCGACTCGACTGGAAACACCATATATTTT.

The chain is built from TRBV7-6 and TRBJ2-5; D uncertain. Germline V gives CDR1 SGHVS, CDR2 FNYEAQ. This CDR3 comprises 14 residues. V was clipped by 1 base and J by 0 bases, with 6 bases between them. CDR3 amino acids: CASSLEQYQETQYF. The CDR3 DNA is TGTGCCAGCAGCTTAGAACAGTACCAAGAGACCCAGTACTTC.

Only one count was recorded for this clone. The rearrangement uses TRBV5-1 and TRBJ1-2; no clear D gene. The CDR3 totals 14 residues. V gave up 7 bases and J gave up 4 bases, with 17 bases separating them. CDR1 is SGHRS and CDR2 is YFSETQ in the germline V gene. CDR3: CASANLGGLYGYTF. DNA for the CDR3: TGCGCCAGCGCAAACCTAGGAGGTCTCTATGGCTACACCTTC.

The CDR3 DNA is TGCGCCAGCAGCCAAGATTGGGGACAGAACACTGAAGCTTTCTTT. This gives the protein CASSQDWGQNTEAFF. The chain uses TRBV4-3 and TRBJ1-1, with D perhaps TRBD1 (6 bases). Germline CDR1 LGHNA, CDR2 YSLEER. The CDR3 is made up of 15 amino acids. The V gene lost 0 bases and the J gene lost 1 base, with 9 bases spanning the gap.

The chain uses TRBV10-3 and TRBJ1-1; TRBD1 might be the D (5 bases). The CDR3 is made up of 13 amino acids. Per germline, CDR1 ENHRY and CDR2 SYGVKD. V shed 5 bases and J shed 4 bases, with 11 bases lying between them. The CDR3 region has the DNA TGTGCCATCAGTCAGGGATCTCGCACTGAAGCTTTCTTT. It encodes CAISQGSRTEAFF.

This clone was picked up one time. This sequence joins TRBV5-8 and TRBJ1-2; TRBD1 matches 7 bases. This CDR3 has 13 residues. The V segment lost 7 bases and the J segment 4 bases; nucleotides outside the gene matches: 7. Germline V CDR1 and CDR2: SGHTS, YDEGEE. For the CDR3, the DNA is TGTGCCAGCTGCCGACAGGGAGGCTATGGCTACACCTTC. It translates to CASCRQGGYGYTF.

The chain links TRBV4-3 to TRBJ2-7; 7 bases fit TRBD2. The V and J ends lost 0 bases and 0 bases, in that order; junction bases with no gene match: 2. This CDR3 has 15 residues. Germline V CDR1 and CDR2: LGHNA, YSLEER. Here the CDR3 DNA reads TGCGCCAGCAGCCAAGAGCGGGGGAGCTCCTACGAGCAGTACTTC. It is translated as CASSQERGSSYEQYF.

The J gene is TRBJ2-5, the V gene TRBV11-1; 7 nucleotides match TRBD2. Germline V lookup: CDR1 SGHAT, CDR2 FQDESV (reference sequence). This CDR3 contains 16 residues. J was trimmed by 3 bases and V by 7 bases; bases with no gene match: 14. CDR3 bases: TGTGCCAGCACCAAGTGGGGGGAGGGGCTGGAAGAGACCCAGTACTTC. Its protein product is CASTKWGEGLEETQYF.

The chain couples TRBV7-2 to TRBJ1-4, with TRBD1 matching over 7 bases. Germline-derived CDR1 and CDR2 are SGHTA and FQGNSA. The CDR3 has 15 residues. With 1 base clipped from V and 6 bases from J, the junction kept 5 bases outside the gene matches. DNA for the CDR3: TGTGCCAGCAGCTTAGAGTGGACAGGCGATGAAAAACTGTTTTTT. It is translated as CASSLEWTGDEKLFF. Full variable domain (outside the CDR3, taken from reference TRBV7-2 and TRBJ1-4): GAGVSQSPSNKVTEKGKDVELRCDPISGHTALYWYRQSLGQGLEFLIYFQGNSAPDKSGLPSDRFSAERTGGSVSTLTIQRTQQEDSAVYLCASSLEWTGDEKLFFGSGTQLSVL.

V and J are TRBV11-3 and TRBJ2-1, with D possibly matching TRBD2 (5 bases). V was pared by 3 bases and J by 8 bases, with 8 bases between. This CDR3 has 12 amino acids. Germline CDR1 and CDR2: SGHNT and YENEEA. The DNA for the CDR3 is TGTGCCAGCAGCTTCCGGGGTTATGAGCAGTTCTTC. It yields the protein CASSFRGYEQFF.

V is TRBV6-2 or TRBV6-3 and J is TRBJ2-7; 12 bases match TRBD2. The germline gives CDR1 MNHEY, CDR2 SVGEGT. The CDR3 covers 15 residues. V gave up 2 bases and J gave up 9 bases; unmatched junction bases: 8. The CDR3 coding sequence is TGTGCCAGCAGTTACCCCCCGACTAGCGGGAGTGCGCAGTACGTC. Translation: CASSYPPTSGSAQYV.

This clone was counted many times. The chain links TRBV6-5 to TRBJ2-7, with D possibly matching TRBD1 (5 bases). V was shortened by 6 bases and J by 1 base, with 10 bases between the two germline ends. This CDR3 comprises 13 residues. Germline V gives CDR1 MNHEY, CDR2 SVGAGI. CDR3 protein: CASSAQGSYEQYV. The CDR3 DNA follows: TGTGCCAGCAGCGCTCAGGGTTCCTACGAGCAGTACGTC.

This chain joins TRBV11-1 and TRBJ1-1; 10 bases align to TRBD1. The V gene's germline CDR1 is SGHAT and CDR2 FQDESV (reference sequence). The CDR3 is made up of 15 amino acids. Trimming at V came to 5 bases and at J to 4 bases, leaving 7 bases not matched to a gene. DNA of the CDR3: TGTGCCAGCAGCCTTTTGGGACAGGGGACCACTGAAGCTTTCTTT. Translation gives CASSLLGQGTTEAFF.

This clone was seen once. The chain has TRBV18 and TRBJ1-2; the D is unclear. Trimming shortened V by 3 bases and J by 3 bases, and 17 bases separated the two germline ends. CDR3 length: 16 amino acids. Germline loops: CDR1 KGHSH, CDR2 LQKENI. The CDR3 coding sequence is TGTGCCAGCTCACCTGCCCCACCCGGAGGATACTATGGCTACACCTTC. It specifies CASSPAPPGGYYGYTF.

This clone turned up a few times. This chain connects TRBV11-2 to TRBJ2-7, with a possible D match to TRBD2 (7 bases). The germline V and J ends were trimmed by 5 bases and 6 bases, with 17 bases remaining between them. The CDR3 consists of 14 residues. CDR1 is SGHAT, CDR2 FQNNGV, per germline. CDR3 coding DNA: TGTGCCAGCAGCCATGCTCGGGGGGCCGGCGAGCAGTACTTC. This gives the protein CASSHARGAGEQYF.

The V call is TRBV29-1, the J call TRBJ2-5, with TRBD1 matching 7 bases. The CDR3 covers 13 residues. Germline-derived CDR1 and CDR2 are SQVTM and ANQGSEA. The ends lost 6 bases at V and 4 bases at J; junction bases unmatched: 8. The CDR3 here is CSVSRGRGETQYF. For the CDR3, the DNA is TGCAGCGTCTCAAGGGGGCGAGGAGAGACCCAGTACTTC.

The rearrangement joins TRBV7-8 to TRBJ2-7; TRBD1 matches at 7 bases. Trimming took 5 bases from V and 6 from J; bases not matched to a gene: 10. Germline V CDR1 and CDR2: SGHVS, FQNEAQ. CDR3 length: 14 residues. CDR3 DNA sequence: TGTGCCAGCAGCCCGGAGACAGGGAATGCCGAGCAGTACTTC. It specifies CASSPETGNAEQYF. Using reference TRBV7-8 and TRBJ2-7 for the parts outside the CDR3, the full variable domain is GAGVSQSPRYKVAKRGQDVALRCDPISGHVSLFWYQQALGQGPEFLTYFQNEAQLDKSGLPSDRFFAERPEGSVSTLKIQRTQQEDSAVYLCASSPETGNAEQYFGPGTRLTVT.

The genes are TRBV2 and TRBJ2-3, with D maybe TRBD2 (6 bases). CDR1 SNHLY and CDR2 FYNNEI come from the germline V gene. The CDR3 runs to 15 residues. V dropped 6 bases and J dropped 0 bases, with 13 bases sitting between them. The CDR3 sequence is CASRRDFSSTDTQYF. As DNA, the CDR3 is TGTGCCAGCAGACGGGACTTTTCTAGCACAGATACGCAGTATTTT.

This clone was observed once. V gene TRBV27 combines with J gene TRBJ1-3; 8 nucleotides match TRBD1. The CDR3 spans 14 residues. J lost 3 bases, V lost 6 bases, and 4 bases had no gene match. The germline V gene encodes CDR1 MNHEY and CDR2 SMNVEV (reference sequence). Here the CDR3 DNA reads TGTGCCAGCAGGCAGGGGGCAGGTGGAAACACCATATATTTT. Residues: CASRQGAGGNTIYF.

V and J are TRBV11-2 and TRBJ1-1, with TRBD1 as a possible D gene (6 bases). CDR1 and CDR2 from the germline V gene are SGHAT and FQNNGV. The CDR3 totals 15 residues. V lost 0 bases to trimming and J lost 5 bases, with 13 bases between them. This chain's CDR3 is CASSLDLGAGTEAFF. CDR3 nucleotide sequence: TGTGCCAGCAGCTTAGATCTGGGGGCCGGAACTGAAGCTTTCTTT.

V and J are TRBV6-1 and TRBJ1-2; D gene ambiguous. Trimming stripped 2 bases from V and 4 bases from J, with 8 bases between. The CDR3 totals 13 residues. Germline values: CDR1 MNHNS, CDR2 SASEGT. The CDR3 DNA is TGTGCCAGCAGTGAAACGTTGCGCTATGGCTACACCTTC. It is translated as CASSETLRYGYTF.

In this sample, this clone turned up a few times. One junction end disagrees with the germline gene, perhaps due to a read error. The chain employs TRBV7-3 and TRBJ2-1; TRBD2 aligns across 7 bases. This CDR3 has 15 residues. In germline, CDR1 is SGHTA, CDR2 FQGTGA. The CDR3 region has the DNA TGTGCCAGCAGTTTAAGCGGGACGATGTACAATGAGCAGTTCTTC. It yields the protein CASSLSGTMYNEQFF.

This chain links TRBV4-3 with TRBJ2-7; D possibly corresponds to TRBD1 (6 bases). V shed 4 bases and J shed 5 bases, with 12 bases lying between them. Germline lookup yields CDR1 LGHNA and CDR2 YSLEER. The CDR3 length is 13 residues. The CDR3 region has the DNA TGCGCCAGCAGCCCCACAGGGACCCACGAGCAGTACTTC. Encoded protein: CASSPTGTHEQYF.

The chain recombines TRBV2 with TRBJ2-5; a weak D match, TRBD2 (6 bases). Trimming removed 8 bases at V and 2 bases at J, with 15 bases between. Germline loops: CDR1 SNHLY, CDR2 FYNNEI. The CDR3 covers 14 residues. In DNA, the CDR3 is TGTGCCAGCCATCTAGTACGGGGGCAAGAGACCCAGTACTTC. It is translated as CASHLVRGQETQYF. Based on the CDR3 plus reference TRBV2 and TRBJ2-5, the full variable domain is EPEVTQTPSHQVTQMGQEVILRCVPISNHLYFYWYRQILGQKVEFLVSFYNNEISEKSEIFDDQFSVERPDGSNFTLKIRSTKLEDSAMYFCASHLVRGQETQYFGPGTRLLVL.